This TCR beta chain derives from a study of shared clonotypes between healthy human individuals (dated by TCRdb to the early 2020s). Some background on the complete study: The cohort included a few men and a couple of women between 18 and 49 years of age. For each donor, three plates each were used for CD4 naive and CD4 memory, two plates were used for CD8 naive, and one plate was used for CD8 memory. Different laboratories and diverse techniques were used to prepare libraries and sequence TCR repertoires, to increase sequencing depth and limit assay-specific biases. Per donor, leukapheresis produced somewhere between about 0.94 and 9 billion PBMCs. Blood TCR repertoires of a handful of healthy adults were deeply sequenced to estimate repertoire size and the extent of clonotype sharing between individuals. The investigation overall reported the following: Sampling was limited to blood, and TCR repertoires in tissue likely differ from TCR repertoires in blood. Larger estimated clonotype richness was generally found for naive subsets than for memory subsets. Higher generation probabilities were observed for clonotypes shared by all four sorted-subset donors than for non-shared clonotypes. Based on pairwise subsampling, the degree of clonotype sharing among donors was expected to be affected by sequencing depth. Incomplete sequencing was indicated by rarefaction of sorted-subset datasets, despite the large sequencing depth. The genetic and exposure-history diversity represented was limited by the small number of donors. Across four donors, about 5% of naive CD4, roughly 3.4% of naive CD8, under 2.5% of memory CD4, and under 0.45% of memory CD8 clonotypes were shared.

For this clone: The antigen this receptor binds is unknown. The record has no base qualities; no much larger clone is one base away. The identical CDR3 is also encoded by other nucleotide sequences in the sample.

According to the germline V gene (reference sequence), CDR1 reads MNHEY and CDR2 reads SMNVEV. The CDR3 has 13 amino acids, counting the end cysteine and phenylalanine. This entry keeps only the CDR3 DNA: 39 bases, framed from base 1. The junction shows trimming of 0 bases on V and 5 bases on J, plus 7 bases between the germline ends. Using the deep immunoSEQ assay, multiplex PCR amplified TCR CDR3 regions from genomic DNA. For each cell subset, the extracted genomic DNA was distributed evenly across all wells of several immunoSEQ 96-well plates, and each plate served as one replicate. For sorted subsets, 200 to 250 ng genomic DNA, equal to about 30,000 T cell genomes, was loaded into each replicate PCR. Purified libraries were measured with a Qubit 3.0 fluorometer, size-checked on a Bioanalyzer 2100, and measured again with the KAPA Library Quantification kit. Each immunoSEQ 96-well plate was sequenced on its own single-read 150-cycle Illumina NextSeq 550 flow cell. Regarding the original processing steps: Because the immunoSEQ output held only junctional sequences and lacked quality scores, the filtering could not match the filtering applied to full-length reads. Sequences were annotated with PyIR, a Python wrapper for IgBLAST v1.9, and V/J genes and CDR3 were assigned using IMGT germline references. Reads were removed for weak V/J assignments (E-value above 1e-6), missing CDR3, stop codons, out-of-frame junctions, or ambiguous translated residues. A V3J clonotype was defined by an identical inferred V gene, J gene, and CDR3 amino acid sequence. Percentage overlap between repertoires was calculated by dividing the number of shared unique clonotypes by the size of the smaller repertoire. Three approaches were used to assess repertoire richness: RTK rarefaction, the Chao1 estimator, and Recon v2.1 estimates of unobserved clonotypes. Generation probabilities were computed with OLGA for all TCRbeta clonotypes obtained by the gDNA method from a few donors. The clones in this table, taken by TCRdb from immuneACCESS, are in-frame only. Not every clone is retained; where verified, under half of the shortfall comes from an unresolved V gene, and the cause of the rest is unknown. V, J and clone size reflect that table, while D and trimming were determined from the DNA. Present in this sample are about 2 million clones, about 95% of which were seen just once. Roughly 1% of the sample lies in the top ten.

CD8 naive samples were CD45RO-negative cells positively selected for CCR7, giving a CD45RA+CCR7+ population that excluded TemRA cells. The donors were healthy, HIV-negative adults who had no recently reported acute infections or vaccinations. All donors were Caucasian adults living in Nashville, Tennessee, USA. Blood was obtained by leukapheresis, after which PBMCs were separated by Ficoll-Histopaque density gradient centrifugation and cryopreserved in liquid nitrogen vapor phase. Purity and quantity of every magnetically sorted T cell population were checked by analytical flow cytometry. From each sorted fraction, genomic DNA was isolated and quantified by UV absorbance on a Nanodrop 2000c.

The V gene is TRBV27 and the J gene is TRBJ2-5; TRBD2 could be the D gene, as 6 bases match. The sequence came from a man in his late teens or twenties in good health. Sequencing was performed on naive CD8+ T cells sorted from blood. What the cell subset or site label conveys for this sample: CD45RA+CCR7+. The CDR3 region: CASSLSGSETQYF. Read as DNA, the sequence is TGTGCCAGCAGTTTATCCGGGAGCGAGACCCAGTACTTC.